A single sample gave rise to the 21 T cell receptor beta chains below, sequenced in a study of beta chain features in type 1 diabetes. General study results and limits: For Type 1 diabetes patients, all four CD4+ subsets carried TCRB CDR3s that were moderately but significantly shorter.

Since all of the isolated RNA was reverse transcribed, expressed TCRB transcripts were what got sequenced. Sequencing was performed with immunoSEQ multiplex PCR; in TCRdb, only in-frame clones are kept and a portion is missing. The sample comprises hundreds of thousands of clones, about an eighth of which are singletons, and approximately 0.042% rests with the top ten. These receptors' antigens are unknown. Input material: naive CD4+ T cells from blood. These receptors all stem from a man younger than 35 with type 1 diabetes.

This sequence joins TRBV7-2 and TRBJ2-3; TRBD2 agrees at 7 bases. Germline trimming cut 5 bases from V and 0 bases from J; bases unmatched to any gene: 8. The CDR3 sequence is 16 residues long. Germline CDR1 reads SGHTA; CDR2 reads FQGNSA. Here the CDR3 reads CASSGRAAPSTDTQYF. CDR3 nucleotides: TGTGCCAGCAGCGGGAGGGCTGCTCCTAGCACAGATACGCAGTATTTT.

The gene calls are TRBV10-3 and TRBJ2-3; perhaps D is TRBD1 or TRBD2 (6 bases each). The CDR3 runs to 16 residues. Trimming took 6 bases from V and 5 from J, leaving 21 bases between them. Per the germline V gene, CDR1 is ENHRY and CDR2 is SYGVKD. The CDR3 region is CAIRTGTPEFGDTQYF. CDR3 coding DNA: TGTGCCATCAGAACAGGGACTCCCGAGTTCGGAGATACGCAGTATTTT.

This chain uses TRBV19 with TRBJ2-5, with 8 bases lining up with TRBD1. Trimming removed 6 bases from V and 14 bases from J; junction bases left unmatched: 5. This CDR3 contains 10 residues. The germline V gene encodes CDR1 LNHDA and CDR2 SQIVND (reference sequence). CDR3 nucleotide sequence: TGTGCCAGTAGCTCGGGACAGGTATACTTC. It encodes CASSSGQVYF. Full variable domain (missing parts from reference TRBV19 and TRBJ2-5): DGGITQSPKYLFRKEGQNVTLSCEQNLNHDAMYWYRQDPGQGLRLIYYSQIVNDFQKGDIAEGYSVSREKKESFPLTVTSAQKNPTAFYLCASSSGQVYFGPGTRLLVL.

The sample holds a few counts of this clone. V is TRBV5-6 and J is TRBJ2-3, with TRBD1 matching 7 bases. The germline V gene encodes CDR1 SGHDT and CDR2 YYEEEE. After removal of 5 bases from V and 4 bases from J, the junction contained 13 bases not matched to a gene. There are 16 residues in the CDR3. CDR3 nucleotide sequence: TGTGCCAGCAGGGCCACGCCGAAGACAGGGTCAGATACGCAGTATTTT. Translation: CASRATPKTGSDTQYF.

In this sample, this clone turned up a few times. The chain uses TRBV2 and TRBJ2-1; D may be TRBD1 (5 bases). The CDR3 has 13 residues. Germline V gene data show CDR1 as SNHLY and CDR2 as FYNNEI. Trimming cost V 3 bases and J 12 bases, with 15 bases left between them. The CDR3 coding sequence is TGTGCCAGCAGTGACAGGCCCCGAACAGGGCAGTTCTTC. It encodes CASSDRPRTGQFF.

This clone has only a few counts. J is TRBJ2-3 and V is TRBV7-2, with no clear D. Germline V CDR1 and CDR2: SGHTA, FQGNSA. Trimming shortened V by 5 bases and J by 0 bases, and 9 bases separated the two germline ends. This CDR3 spans 14 amino acids. The CDR3 coding sequence is TGTGCCAGCAGCGCCCGTCCTAGCACAGATACGCAGTATTTT. This codes for CASSARPSTDTQYF.

V and J are TRBV2 and TRBJ2-3; 7 bases are shared with TRBD1. The CDR3 consists of 16 residues. Germline lookup yields CDR1 SNHLY and CDR2 FYNNEI. V shed 6 bases and J 0 bases; nucleotides not matched to a gene: 9. CDR3 bases: TGTGCCAGCAGCCCGAGGGGGACAGTAAGCACAGATACGCAGTATTTT. Translated, it gives CASSPRGTVSTDTQYF.

This chain uses TRBV18 with TRBJ2-1, with D unclear. CDR3 size: 17 residues. Germline CDR1 and CDR2: KGHSH and LQKENI. Trimming cost V 4 bases and J 9 bases, with 25 bases left between them. The CDR3 region has the DNA TGTGCCAGCTCACTCCAACAGATCCCTGTTCCGACCGGTGAGCAGTTCTTC. This gives the protein CASSLQQIPVPTGEQFF.

The chain links TRBV7-2 to TRBJ2-5, with TRBD2 as a possible D gene (5 bases). This CDR3 has 15 amino acids. CDR1 is SGHTA, CDR2 FQGNSA, per germline. The V gene lost 5 bases and the J gene lost 4 bases, with 17 bases spanning the gap. CDR3 in amino acids: CASSPPGNRGETQYF. The CDR3, as DNA: TGTGCCAGCAGCCCACCGGGGAACCGGGGAGAGACCCAGTACTTC.

This clone was detected only a few times. V usage is TRBV29-1 and J usage is TRBJ2-7; a possible D gene is TRBD1 (6 bases). The germline gives CDR1 SQVTM, CDR2 ANQGSEA. The CDR3 is 14 residues long. V dropped 1 base and J dropped 0 bases, with 10 bases sitting between them. The CDR3 spells CSVEARQDSYEQYF. Here the CDR3 DNA reads TGCAGCGTTGAAGCGAGACAGGACTCCTACGAGCAGTACTTC.

The chain joins TRBV6-4 to TRBJ1-2; D not certain. Germline V gene sequence: CDR1 MRHNA, CDR2 SNTAGT. CDR3 length: 13 residues. V was shortened by 0 bases and J by 5 bases, with 7 bases between the two germline ends. The CDR3 DNA reads TGTGCCAGCAGTGACTCGAGCCTTTATGGCTACACCTTC. Its protein product is CASSDSSLYGYTF.

This clone was counted only a few times. The genes are TRBV5-1 and TRBJ1-1; no firm D call. Per germline, CDR1 SGHRS and CDR2 YFSETQ. The CDR3 totals 13 residues. Trimming pared 5 bases from V and 0 bases from J, leaving 8 bases between. CDR3 nucleotides: TGCGCCAGCAGGATGGCTGTGAACACTGAAGCTTTCTTT. Translation: CASRMAVNTEAFF.

Written as DNA, the CDR3 is TGTGCCAGCAGCCCGGACACCAGGGATCAGCCCCAGCATTTT. This sequence encodes CASSPDTRDQPQHF. The chain employs TRBV7-2 and TRBJ1-5, with D perhaps matching TRBD1 (5 bases). There are 14 residues in the CDR3. Germline CDR1 is SGHTA and CDR2 is FQGNSA. With 5 bases removed from V and 5 bases from J, the gap between germline ends came to 13 bases.

This clone was observed a few times. The V gene is TRBV6-5, the J gene TRBJ2-3; D perhaps matches TRBD2 (5 bases). CDR1 is MNHEY, CDR2 SVGAGI, per germline. The ends were cut back, 6 bases at V and 4 bases at J, with 17 bases in the middle. The CDR3 runs to 15 residues. The chain's CDR3 is CASRSGALGADTQYF. The CDR3 DNA follows: TGTGCCAGCAGGTCCGGCGCCCTCGGGGCAGATACGCAGTATTTT.

As DNA, the CDR3 is TGTGCCAGCAGCCCGTTAGCGGGGGTGCTCAATGAGCAGTTCTTC. This encodes CASSPLAGVLNEQFF. This sequence joins TRBV7-2 and TRBJ2-1, with TRBD2 matching over 9 bases. J gave up 6 bases and V 5 bases, and 8 bases lay outside the gene matches. Looked up from germline, CDR1 is SGHTA and CDR2 is FQGNSA. CDR3 size: 15 residues.

This clone was detected only a few times. The chain employs TRBV30 and TRBJ1-5; D is unresolved. In germline, CDR1 is GTSNPN, CDR2 SVGIG (reference sequence). V was shortened by 3 bases and J by 1 base, with 7 bases between the two germline ends. This CDR3 region has 13 residues. The CDR3 sequence: CAWSGRSNQPQHF. DNA for the CDR3: TGTGCCTGGAGCGGGCGGAGCAATCAGCCCCAGCATTTT.

The gene calls are TRBV9 and TRBJ2-3; possibly TRBD1 or TRBD2 for D (6 bases each). CDR3 length equals 14 residues. Germline lookup yields CDR1 SGDLS and CDR2 YYNGEE. V lost 8 bases and J lost 4, with 17 bases in between. Here the CDR3 reads CASDGGAWADTQYF. The DNA for the CDR3 is TGTGCCAGTGACGGGGGCGCATGGGCAGATACGCAGTATTTT.

This clone was counted a few times. This chain joins TRBV28 and TRBJ2-1; TRBD2 aligns across 7 bases. The germline V gene has CDR1 MDHEN and CDR2 SYDVKM. The length of the CDR3 is 14 residues. J gave up 0 bases and V 7 bases, and 3 bases lay outside the gene matches. CDR3 bases: TGTGCCAGCATCCGGGGGGACTCCTACAATGAGCAGTTCTTC. It yields the protein CASIRGDSYNEQFF.

This sequence joins TRBV14 and TRBJ2-5; D is ambiguous. The length of the CDR3 is 12 residues. Germline assignment: CDR1 SGHDN and CDR2 FVKESK. V was trimmed by 0 bases and J by 7 bases, leaving 6 bases between them. The CDR3 DNA follows: TGTGCCAGCAGCCAAGATTGGGTGACCCAGTACTTC. This translates into CASSQDWVTQYF. Full variable domain (remainder filled in from reference TRBV14 and TRBJ2-5): EAGVTQFPSHSVIEKGQTVTLRCDPISGHDNLYWYRRVMGKEIKFLLHFVKESKQDESGMPNNRFLAERTGGTYSTLKVQPAELEDSGVYFCASSQDWVTQYFGPGTRLLVL.

This clone was seen more than once but under ten times. The chain couples TRBV27 to TRBJ2-7, with 8 bases lining up with TRBD1. Germline-derived CDR1 and CDR2 are MNHEY and SMNVEV (reference sequence). The CDR3 runs 16 residues. J was trimmed by 3 bases and V by 4 bases; bases with no gene match: 11. The CDR3 here is CASSYTSDRAYYEQYF. In DNA form, the CDR3 reads TGTGCCAGCAGTTATACATCGGACAGGGCGTACTACGAGCAGTACTTC.

This clone was detected a few times. This chain links TRBV18 with TRBJ1-2, with D unclear. The CDR3 covers 13 residues. CDR1 and CDR2 (germline): KGHSH, LQKENI. V gave up 0 bases and J gave up 3 bases, with 5 bases separating them. Here the CDR3 reads CASSPPGDYGYTF. CDR3 coding DNA: TGTGCCAGCTCACCACCTGGGGACTATGGCTACACCTTC.